This T cell receptor (beta chain) was retrieved from a study of cytomegalovirus exposure and HLA in healthy donors. V dropped 4 bases and J dropped 4 bases, with 10 bases sitting between them. CDR1 SQVTM and CDR2 ANQGSEA come from the germline V gene. CDR3 size: 12 residues. Vbeta (60) and Jbeta (13) primers were used in the PCR. Generated by immunoSEQ multiplex PCR, the TCRdb table keeps only in-frame clones and is missing some. The data hold some 170,000 clones, with around 80% observed a single time. V and J are TRBV29-1 and TRBJ1-2, with D possibly being TRBD1 (6 bases). The sequencing input was PBMCs. The sequence was collected from a man aged 35 to 55 in good health and CMV-seronegative. The CDR3 spells CSVGGGGYGYTF. CDR3 nucleotides: TGCAGCGTTGGAGGGGGGGGCTATGGCTACACCTTC.